This TCR beta chain was documented in a study of T cell responses to AZD1222 COVID-19 vaccine. Whole-study context: Second-dose intervals near 4 or 12 weeks were combined.

Clones were read by immunoSEQ multiplex PCR, and TCRdb kept only the in-frame ones, dropping some. Among roughly 50,000 clones listed, approximately 90% were seen once. This receptor was obtained from an adult in good health. Material: peripheral blood, obtained on day 0 of AZD1222 vaccination.

As DNA, the CDR3 is TGTGCCAGCAGGTTAAGGATACAGGCAGATACGCAGTATTTT. It codes for CASRLRIQADTQYF. This chain connects TRBV2 to TRBJ2-3, with D maybe TRBD1 (5 bases). Trimming shortened V by 6 bases and J by 4 bases, and 14 bases separated the two germline ends. This CDR3 is 14 amino acids long. Germline V gene lookup returns CDR1 SNHLY and CDR2 FYNNEI.